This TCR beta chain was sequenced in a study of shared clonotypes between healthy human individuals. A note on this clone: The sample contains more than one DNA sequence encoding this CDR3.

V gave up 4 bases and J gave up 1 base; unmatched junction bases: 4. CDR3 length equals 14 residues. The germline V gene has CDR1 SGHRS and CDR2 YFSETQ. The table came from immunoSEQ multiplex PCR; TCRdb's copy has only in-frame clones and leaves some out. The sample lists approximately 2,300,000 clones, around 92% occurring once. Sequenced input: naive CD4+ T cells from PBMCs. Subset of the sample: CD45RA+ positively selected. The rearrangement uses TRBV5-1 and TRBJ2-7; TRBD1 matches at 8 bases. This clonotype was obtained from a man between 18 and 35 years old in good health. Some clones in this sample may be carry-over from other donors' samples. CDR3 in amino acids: CASSPTGGSYEQYF. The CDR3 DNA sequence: TGCGCCAGCAGCCCTACAGGGGGATCCTACGAGCAGTACTTC.